Below, 32 T cell receptor beta chains from the same sample are listed, as sequenced in a study of T cell repertoires in cytomegalovirus infection. From the reads, TCRdb called clonotypes with MiXCR, one entry per CDR3 protein. The table includes 90,000 to 110,000 distinct CDR3 sequences, about 30% detected once. No antigen has been identified for these receptors. The sample consisted of CD8+ T cells from cultured PBMCs, taken from culture after CMV antigen stimulation. Receptors were obtained from a human donor in good health (CMV status not recorded). Some clones in this sample may be carry-over from other donors' samples.

V usage is TRBV28 and J usage is TRBJ1-2, with a weak D call TRBD1 (5 bases). Trimming removed 4 bases from V and 1 base from J, with 16 bases in between. CDR3 size: 16 residues. Germline V gives CDR1 MDHEN, CDR2 SYDVKM. In DNA, the CDR3 is TGTGCCAGCAGTTACAGCGTCGGGGGAGATAACTATGGCTACACCTTC. Translation gives CASSYSVGGDNYGYTF.

The V call is TRBV5-1, the J call TRBJ1-1; D not resolved. Germline V gives CDR1 SGHRS, CDR2 YFSETQ. With 4 bases removed from V and 2 bases from J, the gap between germline ends came to 12 bases. This CDR3 spans 14 amino acids. The CDR3 sequence is CASSIIGLNTEAFF. The CDR3, as DNA: TGCGCCAGCAGCATAATAGGGCTTAACACTGAAGCTTTCTTT.

V and J are TRBV7-9 and TRBJ2-1; D is unresolved. Trimming left V 5 bases short and J 0 bases short, with 17 bases between. The CDR3 length is 17 residues. CDR1 is SEHNR, CDR2 FQNEAQ, per germline (reference sequence). CDR3 coding DNA: TGTGCCAGCAGCCGCCTCGAGAGGTCCAGCTCCTACAATGAGCAGTTCTTC. Its protein is CASSRLERSSSYNEQFF. Together with reference TRBV7-9 and TRBJ2-1, the CDR3 gives the full variable domain: DTGVSQNPRHKITKRGQNVTFRCDPISEHNRLYWYRQTLGQGPEFLTYFQNEAQLEKSRLLSDRFSAERPKGSFSTLEIQRTEQGDSAMYLCASSRLERSSSYNEQFFGPGTRLTVL.

CDR3 protein: CASSLQGEVYEQYF. In DNA, the CDR3 is TGCGCCAGCAGCTTGCAGGGAGAGGTCTACGAGCAGTACTTC. J is TRBJ2-7 and V is TRBV5-1, with D perhaps being TRBD1 or TRBD2 (5 bases each). The V gene's germline CDR1 is SGHRS and CDR2 YFSETQ. CDR3 length: 14 amino acids. The V gene lost 1 base and the J gene lost 3 bases, with 11 bases spanning the gap.

Concerning this clonotype itself: Given a much more abundant clone one base away, this may be a read error. The chain joins TRBV6-1 to TRBJ2-3; D gene uncertain. Per the germline V gene, CDR1 is MNHNS and CDR2 is SASEGT. V dropped 10 bases and J dropped 2 bases, with 19 bases sitting between them. The CDR3 runs to 15 residues. The CDR3 spells CATSYVRGDTDTQYF. CDR3 bases: TGTGCCACCAGCTATGTTCGAGGAGACACAGATACGCAGTATTTT.

This chain links TRBV2 with TRBJ2-7; 13 bases are shared with TRBD2. The CDR3 has 15 amino acids. Germline lookup yields CDR1 SNHLY and CDR2 FYNNEI. Trimming removed 3 bases from V and 5 bases from J; junction bases left unmatched: 4. The CDR3 coding sequence is TGTGCCAGCAGTGACACTAGCGGGGGGGCGGACGAGCAGTACTTC. It specifies CASSDTSGGADEQYF.

The chain couples TRBV12-3 or TRBV12-4 to TRBJ2-1; TRBD2 matches at 12 bases. J gave up 5 bases and V 7 bases, and 9 bases lay outside the gene matches. CDR3 length equals 16 residues. The CDR3 DNA reads TGTGCCAGCACCGCTTTGGCTAGCGGGGGGGACAATGAGCAGTTCTTC. Amino acids: CASTALASGGDNEQFF.

CDR3 sequence: CASSPQAPSYEQYF. Here the CDR3 DNA reads TGTGCCAGCAGCCCACAGGCACCTTCCTACGAGCAGTACTTC. The rearrangement uses TRBV13 and TRBJ2-7; D might be TRBD1 (5 bases). The CDR3 has 14 amino acids. Between the trimmed V and J ends, which lost 5 bases and 1 base, there was a span of 12 bases. Germline loops: CDR1 PRHDT, CDR2 FYEKMQ (reference sequence).

This clonotype has just a few counts. The chain couples TRBV2 to TRBJ1-1; perhaps TRBD1 as D (6 bases). This CDR3 comprises 12 residues. The germline V gene encodes CDR1 SNHLY and CDR2 FYNNEI. Trimming removed 8 bases at V and 1 base at J, with 8 bases between. The CDR3 sequence: CASGQTNTEAFF. The CDR3 DNA sequence: TGTGCCAGCGGACAGACGAACACTGAAGCTTTCTTT.

This clonotype was recorded only once. This chain links TRBV6-5 with TRBJ2-1; 14 bases map to TRBD2. Germline loops: CDR1 MNHEY, CDR2 SVGAGI. The CDR3 is 19 amino acids. The ends lost 6 bases at V and 0 bases at J; junction bases unmatched: 10. CDR3 protein: CASSPGLAGGLSSYNEQFF. The CDR3 DNA follows: TGTGCCAGCAGCCCAGGACTAGCGGGGGGTCTGAGCTCCTACAATGAGCAGTTCTTC.

The rearrangement joins TRBV4-3 to TRBJ1-3; TRBD1 matches at 10 bases. CDR1 is LGHNA, CDR2 YSLEER, per germline. The length of the CDR3 is 16 residues. V was clipped by 2 bases and J by 0 bases; unmatched bases: 1. This chain's CDR3 is CASSQWTGGSGNTIYF. The CDR3, as DNA: TGCGCCAGCAGCCAATGGACAGGGGGCTCTGGAAACACCATATATTTT.

This clonotype was counted ten times or more. The genes are TRBV27 and TRBJ1-6, with a possible D match to TRBD1 (6 bases). CDR1 and CDR2 (germline): MNHEY, SMNVEV (reference sequence). CDR3 length: 15 residues. Deletions cut 0 bases from V and 7 bases from J, with 10 bases between. The DNA for the CDR3 is TGTGCCAGCAGTTTATCCGGGACAAGCAATTCACCCCTCCACTTT. Its translation: CASSLSGTSNSPLHF.

This chain links TRBV28 with TRBJ2-1, with D tentatively TRBD2 (7 bases). Germline loops: CDR1 MDHEN, CDR2 SYDVKM. Trimming shortened V by 5 bases and J by 3 bases, and 17 bases separated the two germline ends. This CDR3 is 16 amino acids long. CDR3 region: CASSLEWGGFYNEQFF. CDR3 nucleotides: TGTGCCAGCAGTCTGGAGTGGGGGGGCTTCTACAATGAGCAGTTCTTC. Full variable domain (remainder filled in from reference TRBV28 and TRBJ2-1): DVKVTQSSRYLVKRTGEKVFLECVQDMDHENMFWYRQDPGLGLRLIYFSYDVKMKEKGDIPEGYSVSREKKERFSLILESASTNQTSMYLCASSLEWGGFYNEQFFGPGTRLTVL.

J is TRBJ1-2 and V is TRBV12-3 or TRBV12-4; D remains ambiguous. With 2 bases removed from V and 8 bases from J, the gap between germline ends came to 12 bases. The CDR3 length is 13 residues. In DNA, the CDR3 is TGTGCCAGCAGTTTATACAGCCCTTGGGGCTACACCTTC. It encodes CASSLYSPWGYTF.

This clonotype was seen repeatedly, ten times or more. This chain links TRBV7-6 with TRBJ1-6, with TRBD1 as a possible D gene (6 bases). This CDR3 has 15 amino acids. V shed 5 bases and J shed 9 bases, with 17 bases lying between them. Germline V CDR1 and CDR2: SGHVS, FNYEAQ. The CDR3 loop is CASSALETGASPLHF. For the CDR3, the DNA is TGTGCCAGCAGCGCCCTTGAGACGGGGGCTTCACCCCTCCACTTT. Complete variable domain (other parts from reference TRBV7-6 and TRBJ1-6): GAGVSQSPRYKVTKRGQDVALRCDPISGHVSLYWYRQALGQGPEFLTYFNYEAQQDKSGLPNDRFSAERPEGSISTLTIQRTEQRDSAMYRCASSALETGASPLHFGNGTRLTVT.

The V call is TRBV9, the J call TRBJ2-1; unclear D gene. The germline V and J ends were trimmed by 2 bases and 7 bases, with 7 bases remaining between them. The CDR3 has 12 amino acids. CDR1 SGDLS and CDR2 YYNGEE come from the germline V gene. The CDR3 sequence: CASSVWGNEQFF. In DNA form, the CDR3 reads TGTGCCAGCAGCGTTTGGGGAAATGAGCAGTTCTTC.

The sample holds a few counts of this clonotype. The chain carries TRBV6-1 and TRBJ2-5; 10 bases agree with TRBD2. This CDR3 has 16 residues. Trimming cost V 5 bases and J 3 bases; bases outside gene matches: 9. Germline CDR1 is MNHNS and CDR2 is SASEGT. CDR3 bases: TGTGCCAGCAGTTATACCGGGACTAGCGTTGAAGAGACCCAGTACTTC. Translated, it gives CASSYTGTSVEETQYF.

This clonotype was observed a handful of times. The chain combines TRBV15 with TRBJ1-5; 7 nucleotides align to TRBD1. Losses at the gene ends were 6 bases for V and 7 bases for J; bases not matched to a gene: 9. Looked up from germline, CDR1 is LNHNV and CDR2 is YYDKDF (reference sequence). This CDR3 spans 14 amino acids. The CDR3 loop is CATSITGVGQPQHF. The CDR3 nucleotides read TGTGCCACCAGTATCACAGGGGTTGGCCAGCCCCAGCATTTT.

The chain recombines TRBV27 with TRBJ1-4; D is uncertain. The CDR3 length is 16 residues. The V end was cut by 4 bases, the J end by 0 bases, with 12 bases between. CDR1 is MNHEY, CDR2 SMNVEV, per germline (reference sequence). The CDR3: CASSSPASATNEKLFF. The CDR3 region has the DNA TGTGCCAGCAGTTCCCCGGCCTCTGCAACTAATGAAAAACTGTTTTTT.

This clonotype was counted only a few times. This rearrangement joins TRBV12-3 or TRBV12-4 to TRBJ1-5; the match to TRBD1 covers 7 bases. V shed 4 bases, J shed 4 bases, and the junction held 4 bases outside the gene matches. This CDR3 has 14 amino acids. For the CDR3, the DNA is TGTGCCAGCAGTTGGGGACAGATGAATCAGCCCCAGCATTTT. Protein sequence: CASSWGQMNQPQHF.

The sample holds many counts of this clonotype. The chain employs TRBV7-8 and TRBJ2-6; 9 nucleotides match TRBD2. This CDR3 has 18 residues. The ends lost 4 bases at V and 0 bases at J; junction bases unmatched: 7. Germline lookup yields CDR1 SGHVS and CDR2 FQNEAQ. The CDR3 reads CASSWPLAGLSGANVLTF. The CDR3 region has the DNA TGTGCCAGCAGCTGGCCCCTAGCGGGACTCTCTGGGGCCAACGTCCTGACTTTC.

V usage is TRBV13 and J usage is TRBJ2-1; TRBD1 agrees at 10 bases. The CDR3 length is 16 residues. V trimming: 5 bases; J trimming: 3 bases; junction bases outside the gene matches: 7. The V gene's germline CDR1 is PRHDT and CDR2 FYEKMQ (reference sequence). CDR3 loop: CASSSFGTGDYNEQFF. The CDR3, as DNA: TGTGCCAGCAGCAGCTTTGGGACAGGGGACTACAATGAGCAGTTCTTC.

The gene calls are TRBV20-1 and TRBJ1-1; D is perhaps TRBD1 (6 bases). The length of the CDR3 is 12 residues. Trimming stripped 1 base from V and 7 bases from J, with 10 bases between. CDR1 is DFQATT, CDR2 SNEGSKA, per germline (reference sequence). The CDR3 is CSARGQGIEAFF. The DNA for the CDR3 is TGCAGTGCTAGAGGGCAGGGGATTGAAGCTTTCTTT.

This clonotype was seen only a few times. J is TRBJ1-1 and V is TRBV29-1; weak D call: TRBD1 (6 bases). The CDR3 extends over 11 amino acids. V was clipped by 6 bases and J by 5 bases, with 10 bases between them. Germline assignment: CDR1 SQVTM and CDR2 ANQGSEA. This CDR3 is CSVPDSTEAFF. The CDR3 DNA is TGCAGCGTCCCGGACAGTACTGAAGCTTTCTTT.

This clonotype was observed a few times. The chain links TRBV6-6 to TRBJ2-3; D unclear. The length of the CDR3 is 13 residues. CDR1 is MNHNY, CDR2 SVGAGI, per germline (reference sequence). The ends were cut back, 4 bases at V and 6 bases at J, with 11 bases in the middle. CDR3 coding DNA: TGTGCCAGCAGTTCGGTCGCGTTGGATACGCAGTATTTT. Translated: CASSSVALDTQYF.

This clonotype has more than one count but fewer than ten. The V and J genes are TRBV11-1 and TRBJ2-1, with 9 bases lining up with TRBD2. V shed 2 bases, J shed 4 bases, and the junction held 3 bases outside the gene matches. The CDR3 contains 15 residues. Germline CDR1 is SGHAT and CDR2 is FQDESV (reference sequence). The DNA for the CDR3 is TGTGCCAGCAGCTTAAGTACTAGCGGGTACAATGAGCAGTTCTTC. It is translated as CASSLSTSGYNEQFF.

J is TRBJ2-5 and V is TRBV13, with a possible D match to TRBD1 (5 bases). Trimming stripped 4 bases from V and 1 base from J, with 13 bases between. CDR3 length: 15 residues. Germline V lookup: CDR1 PRHDT, CDR2 FYEKMQ (reference sequence). CDR3 loop: CASSSRARVQETQYF. The DNA for the CDR3 is TGTGCCAGCAGCTCCAGAGCCAGGGTCCAAGAGACCCAGTACTTC.

The chain joins TRBV19 to TRBJ1-1; no clear D gene. V shed 3 bases and J shed 0 bases, with 14 bases lying between them. Germline-derived CDR1 and CDR2 are LNHDA and SQIVND (reference sequence). This CDR3 region has 16 residues. CDR3 amino acids: CASSILQVGMNTEAFF. The CDR3 nucleotides are TGTGCCAGTAGTATCCTGCAAGTGGGGATGAACACTGAAGCTTTCTTT. Based on the CDR3 plus reference TRBV19 and TRBJ1-1, the full variable domain is DGGITQSPKYLFRKEGQNVTLSCEQNLNHDAMYWYRQDPGQGLRLIYYSQIVNDFQKGDIAEGYSVSREKKESFPLTVTSAQKNPTAFYLCASSILQVGMNTEAFFGQGTRLTVV.

This clonotype was recorded at least ten times. The chain recombines TRBV6-5 with TRBJ2-5; D tentatively fits TRBD1 or TRBD2 (6 bases each). The V and J ends lost 1 base and 1 base respectively, with 16 bases between them. This CDR3 spans 17 amino acids. CDR1 MNHEY and CDR2 SVGAGI come from the germline V gene. CDR3 in DNA: TGTGCCAGCAGTTACTGGGGGGACACCCAGATCCAAGAGACCCAGTACTTC. This sequence encodes CASSYWGDTQIQETQYF.

In DNA, the CDR3 is TGTGCCAGCAGCGTTCGAAAAGTGGGGGGCTTGGACTATGGCTACACCTTC. Residues: CASSVRKVGGLDYGYTF. The rearrangement uses TRBV9 and TRBJ1-2; a weak D match, TRBD1 (6 bases). V was trimmed by 2 bases and J by 3 bases, leaving 20 bases between them. The CDR3 extends over 17 amino acids. The germline CDR1 and CDR2 sequences are SGDLS and YYNGEE.

This clonotype was detected a few times. The V call is TRBV19, the J call TRBJ2-1; 8 bases align to TRBD2. Per germline, CDR1 LNHDA and CDR2 SQIVND (reference sequence). This CDR3 contains 14 residues. J was trimmed by 5 bases and V by 9 bases; bases with no gene match: 9. The CDR3 region has the DNA TGTGCCAGCACCCCGTCTAGCGGGCACAATGAGCAGTTCTTC. It is translated as CASTPSSGHNEQFF.

This clonotype was seen more than once but under ten times. The rearrangement uses TRBV7-2 and TRBJ1-1, with unresolved D. CDR1 SGHTA and CDR2 FQGNSA come from the germline V gene. V shed 5 bases and J shed 2 bases, with 12 bases lying between them. The CDR3 covers 14 residues. CDR3 DNA: TGTGCCAGCAGCACCCGCGGCCCCAACACTGAAGCTTTCTTT. Translated, it gives CASSTRGPNTEAFF.